This T cell receptor (beta chain) was captured by sequencing in a study of T-cell reconstitution after alpha-beta-depleted transplantation in children. This clonotype was seen more than once but under ten times. Its target is not known. This CDR3 spans 16 amino acids. V was clipped by 2 bases and J by 0 bases, with 9 bases between them. The germline gives CDR1 SGHRS, CDR2 YFSETQ. Regarding the study as a whole: Two months or so post-transplant, alpha-beta T cells reportedly derived from several hundred expanded graft clones. Diversity and T-cell counts at one year after transplant derived mostly from new T cells. Surviving recipient cells, namely T cells and thymic progenitors, were the source of high day-60 TCRbeta diversity in some patients.

It was with unique molecular identifiers that the TCRbeta library was prepared. TCRdb re-analysed the PCR reads in MiXCR, keeping a single row per CDR3 protein. This table has about 300,000 distinct CDR3 sequences, roughly 7.8% appearing once. Specimen: peripheral blood, collected 360 days after TCRalphabeta/CD19-depleted stem cell transplant. This sequence originates from a female patient aged 2-15 years who had a stem cell transplant for Fanconi anemia, so the T cells may come from the graft donor. This chain joins TRBV5-1 and TRBJ2-6; tentative D call: TRBD1 (5 bases). The CDR3 DNA is TGCGCCAGCAGCTTTCAGGGTCCCTCTGGGGCCAACGTCCTGACTTTC. It translates to CASSFQGPSGANVLTF.